One and the same sample provided the 18 T cell receptor beta chains below, sequenced in a study of CD8 T cells in ankylosing spondylitis (dated by TCRdb to the late 2010s). Libraries were made using 5' RACE. The sequencer was an Illumina HiSeq 2500. TCRdb passed the public sequencing reads through fastp at Q25 and MiXCR, retaining productive beta sequences. Rows are combined by CDR3 protein, so each entry shows the most common genes and DNA. The sample records 150,000 to 200,000 distinct CDR3 sequences, under 15% of which are singletons. About 11% of the sample goes to the ten largest clones. What was sequenced was blood, either unsorted or a sorted T cell fraction (not recorded which). These receptors all come from a female donor with ankylosing spondylitis or in good health (not recorded which).

This clonotype was seen ten or more times. The genes are TRBV5-4 and TRBJ1-6; the match to TRBD1 covers 8 bases. The CDR3 runs 14 residues. After removal of 4 bases from V and 9 bases from J, the junction contained 6 bases not matched to a gene. In germline, CDR1 is SGHNT, CDR2 YYREEE (reference sequence). CDR3 sequence: CASSTGQGGSPLHF. The CDR3 DNA follows: TGTGCCAGCAGCACCGGACAGGGAGGTTCACCCCTCCACTTT.

This clonotype was observed at least ten times. V and J are TRBV27 and TRBJ2-7, with TRBD2 matching over 8 bases. Germline CDR1 and CDR2: MNHEY and SMNVEV (reference sequence). The CDR3 sequence is 14 residues long. The V segment lost 3 bases and the J segment 1 base; nucleotides outside the gene matches: 2. The CDR3 loop is CASSFAGGSYEQYF. The DNA for the CDR3 is TGTGCCAGCAGTTTTGCGGGAGGATCCTACGAGCAGTACTTC.

This chain uses TRBV12-3 or TRBV12-4 with TRBJ2-1, with TRBD2 matching 9 bases. The CDR3 runs 12 residues. V was pared by 8 bases and J by 13 bases, with 9 bases of the junction left unmatched. CDR3 DNA sequence: TGTGCCAGCGGAGTCGGGACTAGCCCCCAGTTCTTC. Its translation is CASGVGTSPQFF.

This chain joins TRBV5-1 and TRBJ2-2; D not resolved. The germline V and J ends were trimmed by 0 bases and 4 bases, with 10 bases remaining between them. The germline V gene has CDR1 SGHRS and CDR2 YFSETQ. This CDR3 has 15 residues. The CDR3 is CASSLEPEITGELFF. In DNA, the CDR3 is TGCGCCAGCAGCTTGGAACCAGAGATCACCGGGGAGCTGTTTTTT. Full variable domain (rest looked up from reference TRBV5-1 and TRBJ2-2): KAGVTQTPRYLIKTRGQQVTLSCSPISGHRSVSWYQQTPGQGLQFLFEYFSETQRNKGNFPGRFSGRQFSNSRSEMNVSTLELGDSALYLCASSLEPEITGELFFGEGSRLTVL.

This clonotype was counted at least ten times. This chain uses TRBV29-1 with TRBJ2-3; D is unresolved. Germline lookup yields CDR1 SQVTM and CDR2 ANQGSEA. This CDR3 is built from 12 residues. V was pared by 5 bases and J by 4 bases, with 10 bases between. CDR3: CSVFTGSDTQYF. CDR3 DNA: TGCAGCGTTTTCACGGGTTCAGATACGCAGTATTTT.

In its sample, this clonotype was seen many times. J is TRBJ1-1 and V is TRBV6-1; tentative D call: TRBD1 (5 bases). The V gene's germline CDR1 is MNHNS and CDR2 SASEGT. The CDR3 runs to 14 residues. V was shortened by 8 bases and J by 1 base, with 14 bases between the two germline ends. The CDR3 sequence is CASSMGLSNTEAFF. CDR3 DNA sequence: TGTGCCAGCTCGATGGGGCTGTCGAACACTGAAGCTTTCTTT.

This clonotype was seen repeatedly, ten times or more. The chain links TRBV24-1 to TRBJ2-2, with D hard to call. This CDR3 has 14 residues. The ends were cut back, 3 bases at V and 10 bases at J, with 14 bases in the middle. Per the germline V gene, CDR1 is KGHDR and CDR2 is SFDVKD. CDR3 coding DNA: TGTGCCACCAGTGATGCGACGCTGGTACAGGAGCTGTTTTTT. It codes for CATSDATLVQELFF.

This clonotype was observed at least ten times. The J gene is TRBJ2-5, the V gene TRBV29-1; 8 nucleotides line up with TRBD1. With 6 bases clipped from V and 4 bases from J, the junction kept 7 bases outside the gene matches. Germline CDR1 reads SQVTM; CDR2 reads ANQGSEA. This CDR3 is built from 13 residues. The CDR3 loop is CSVSDRVLETQYF. CDR3 nucleotides: TGCAGCGTATCGGACAGGGTCCTAGAGACCCAGTACTTC.

The chain uses TRBV6-2 or TRBV6-3 and TRBJ2-4; D is undetermined. The CDR3 spans 13 residues. Germline V gene lookup returns CDR1 MNHEY and CDR2 SVGEGT. V was shortened by 2 bases and J by 7 bases, with 9 bases between the two germline ends. CDR3 DNA: TGTGCCAGCAGTTACGGGAATGAGAACATTCAGTACTTC. Its protein is CASSYGNENIQYF.

There are many counts of this clonotype. The gene calls are TRBV20-1 and TRBJ2-2; no firm D call. Trimming shortened V by 3 bases and J by 3 bases, and 5 bases separated the two germline ends. The germline V gene encodes CDR1 DFQATT and CDR2 SNEGSKA (reference sequence). The CDR3 loop spans 12 amino acids. The CDR3 DNA follows: TGCAGTGCTAGCCGGGACACCGGGGAGCTGTTTTTT. Protein sequence: CSASRDTGELFF.

This clonotype was counted ten times or more. The chain links TRBV12-3 or TRBV12-4 to TRBJ1-2, with D possibly matching TRBD1 (6 bases). This CDR3 has 13 residues. V was clipped by 5 bases and J by 7 bases, with 14 bases between them. This CDR3 reads CASSGQLAGGYTF. The DNA for the CDR3 is TGTGCCAGCAGTGGACAGCTCGCAGGTGGCTACACCTTC.

At least ten counts were recorded for this clonotype. CDR3 residues: CSVGATGLEQFF. As DNA, the CDR3 is TGCAGCGTTGGGGCGACAGGGCTTGAGCAGTTCTTC. The rearrangement joins TRBV29-1 to TRBJ2-1; 7 positions match TRBD1. CDR1 SQVTM and CDR2 ANQGSEA come from the germline V gene. J gave up 9 bases and V 4 bases, and 6 bases lay outside the gene matches. CDR3 length equals 12 residues.

V gene TRBV7-2 combines with J gene TRBJ2-2; D may be TRBD2 (6 bases). With 5 bases removed from V and 2 bases from J, the gap between germline ends came to 9 bases. Looked up from germline, CDR1 is SGHTA and CDR2 is FQGNSA. The CDR3 contains 14 residues. The CDR3 loop reads CASSPGLNTGELFF. DNA for the CDR3: TGTGCCAGCAGCCCCGGACTAAACACCGGGGAGCTGTTTTTT.

A remark on this clonotype: One end of the junction does not line up with germline, which may come from a read error. The gene calls are TRBV15 and TRBJ2-7; D is unclear. Germline V gene sequence: CDR1 LNHNV, CDR2 YYDKDF (reference sequence). CDR3 length equals 19 residues. The CDR3 loop reads CATSRDRELPLPMAYEQCF. In DNA, the CDR3 is TGTGCCACCAGCAGAGATAGGGAACTTCCACTTCCTATGGCCTACGAGCAGTGCTTC.

The V gene is TRBV6-6, the J gene TRBJ2-7, with D uncertain. The CDR3 runs to 13 residues. Germline CDR1 MNHNY, CDR2 SVGAGI (reference sequence). Trimming removed 6 bases from V and 2 bases from J, with 11 bases in between. The chain's CDR3 is CASSPRGTYEQYF. CDR3 in DNA: TGTGCCAGCAGCCCCCGTGGGACCTACGAGCAGTACTTC.

This clonotype was observed a few times. The chain combines TRBV30 with TRBJ1-2; 9 bases agree with TRBD1. The V gene's germline CDR1 is GTSNPN and CDR2 SVGIG (reference sequence). J lost 4 bases, V lost 4 bases, and 10 bases had no gene match. CDR3 length equals 15 residues. CDR3 DNA sequence: TGTGCCTGGAAAGGACAGGGGTTCGTGAGCTATGGCTACACCTTC. This translates into CAWKGQGFVSYGYTF.

The table lists this clonotype with many counts. This chain connects TRBV12-3 or TRBV12-4 to TRBJ2-2; TRBD2 agrees at 11 bases. The CDR3 runs 17 residues. Trimming took 5 bases from V and 3 from J; bases not matched to a gene: 8. CDR3 loop: CASSTTSGKPHTGELFF. The CDR3 DNA reads TGTGCCAGCAGTACGACTAGCGGGAAGCCGCACACCGGGGAGCTGTTTTTT.

At least ten counts were recorded for this clonotype. The V gene is TRBV28, the J gene TRBJ1-5; D ambiguous. The CDR3 contains 14 residues. The V end was cut by 6 bases, the J end by 3 bases, with 12 bases between. From germline, CDR1 is MDHEN and CDR2 SYDVKM. The chain's CDR3 is CASSSPGSNQPQHF. The CDR3 bases are TGTGCCAGCAGCTCCCCAGGCTCCAATCAGCCCCAGCATTTT.